This is a list of T cell receptor beta chains from one sample in a study of blood T cells in healthy people across ages. TCRdb analysed the 5' RACE reads with MiXCR anew, one entry per CDR3 protein. Altogether around 1,000,000 distinct CDR3 sequences are present, 20% to 25% being singletons, with the ten largest covering around 0.75%. This sample also appeared in a second study, on T cells of mothers and their children.

Sequencing was done on a sample of blood. These receptors all come from a girl aged 2 to 10 in good health. CDR3s leave out the opening cysteine and the closing phenylalanine or tryptophan. Each record gives: J gene, V gene, CDR3 protein.

j_gene: -; v_gene: TRBV29-1; CDR3aa: SVEGLGGLNYEQY
j_gene: -; v_gene: TRBV13; CDR3aa: ASSPGTSINEQF
j_gene: TRBJ2-5; v_gene: TRBV25-1; CDR3aa: ASSGKTQY
j_gene: TRBJ1-2; v_gene: TRBV4-2; CDR3aa: ASSQEQGGVDGYT
j_gene: TRBJ1-6; v_gene: TRBV5-8; CDR3aa: ASSFRAAFPMDNSPLH
j_gene: TRBJ2-5; v_gene: TRBV7-2; CDR3aa: ASSPSQGEETQY
j_gene: TRBJ2-2; v_gene: TRBV5-5; CDR3aa: ASSATRAGELF
j_gene: TRBJ2-5; v_gene: TRBV11-3; CDR3aa: ASSQDSPKTQY
j_gene: TRBJ2-1; v_gene: TRBV4-1; CDR3aa: ASSQDGSPPDNEQF
j_gene: TRBJ2-6; v_gene: TRBV4-2; CDR3aa: ASSQVDSSGANVLT
j_gene: TRBJ2-1; v_gene: TRBV9; CDR3aa: ASSVEGSGSYNEQF
j_gene: TRBJ1-2; v_gene: TRBV6-6; CDR3aa: ASSWEGSYGYT
j_gene: -; v_gene: TRBV5-1; CDR3aa: ASSQTSGWYNEQF
j_gene: TRBJ2-1; v_gene: TRBV10-3; CDR3aa: AISDQLAGVGNEQF
j_gene: TRBJ1-4; v_gene: TRBV28; CDR3aa: ASRSLGEKLF